The 19 T cell receptor beta chains below all came from one sample that was sequenced in a study of spatial heterogeneity in lung cancer. Broader study findings: One measure, the expanded intratumoral alpha and beta TCR count, tracked tumor mutation counts.

Which antigens these TCRs recognize remains unknown. Regarding time point: sample taken at primary tumor resection. In TCRdb, the 5' RACE reads were re-called with MiXCR into one record per CDR3 protein. The sample lists about 18,000 distinct CDR3 sequences; roughly 9% were seen once. Specimen: lung tumor tissue, collected at surgery. These receptors came from a female donor with early-stage non-small cell lung cancer.

This clonotype is deemed medium-sized. This beta chain turned up in a library designed for alpha chains; as an off-target read, its abundance says little. J is TRBJ2-7 and V is TRBV28; D is unclear. Trimming pared 8 bases from V and 3 bases from J, leaving 14 bases between. Germline V CDR1 and CDR2: MDHEN, SYDVKM. CDR3 length: 13 residues. DNA of the CDR3: TGTGCCAGCCAGCCGGGCCGGGTCTACGAGCAGTACTTC. Translation gives CASQPGRVYEQYF.

This clonotype was counted a few times. Within a library made for alpha chains, this beta chain is off target, and its count is uninformative. The chain couples TRBV20-1 to TRBJ2-7; 7 bases are a match to TRBD1. CDR1 is DFQATT, CDR2 SNEGSKA, per germline (reference sequence). The CDR3 loop spans 13 amino acids. V trimming: 1 base; J trimming: 3 bases; junction bases outside the gene matches: 3. The CDR3: CSARVQGVYEQYF. The CDR3 nucleotides are TGCAGTGCTAGAGTGCAGGGGGTCTACGAGCAGTACTTC.

This clonotype was detected ten times or more. Being off target in a library aimed at alpha chains, this beta chain has a size of little meaning. The rearrangement joins TRBV6-5 to TRBJ1-3, with unresolved D. The V gene's germline CDR1 is MNHEY and CDR2 SVGAGI. The CDR3 spans 13 residues. Trimming cost V 2 bases and J 4 bases, with 6 bases left between them. The CDR3 DNA reads TGTGCCAGCAGTTACCAGAGGGGAAACACCATATATTTT. Its translation is CASSYQRGNTIYF.

This clonotype is deemed medium-sized (0.01 to 0.1%). With the library built for alpha chains, this beta chain is off target and its frequency is not meaningful. The CDR3 here is CASSQDRASGGAWDEQYF. The CDR3 DNA sequence: TGCGCCAGCAGCCAAGATAGGGCTAGCGGGGGGGCTTGGGACGAGCAGTACTTC. V gene TRBV4-1 combines with J gene TRBJ2-7; 12 nucleotides agree with TRBD2. Germline assignment: CDR1 MGHRA and CDR2 YSYEKL. The J segment lost 5 bases and the V segment lost 0 bases, leaving 11 bases of the junction unmatched. The CDR3 loop spans 18 amino acids.

This clonotype was found many times. This beta chain turned up in a library designed for alpha chains; as an off-target read, its abundance says little. The chain couples TRBV5-1 to TRBJ1-1; D is unresolved. Germline V gives CDR1 SGHRS, CDR2 YFSETQ. The V end lost 4 bases, the J end lost 1 base, and 11 bases lay between the germline ends. The CDR3 contains 14 residues. The CDR3 nucleotides are TGCGCCAGCAGCCCTAAGGACGGGAACACTGAAGCTTTCTTT. Encoded protein: CASSPKDGNTEAFF.

This clonotype has ten or more counts. This beta chain came through as a stray read in a library set up for alpha chains, and its size says little. The CDR3 loop reads CASREGGRFNQPQHF. CDR3 coding DNA: TGTGCCAGCAGAGAAGGGGGCCGTTTCAATCAGCCCCAGCATTTT. This chain uses TRBV6-2 or TRBV6-3 with TRBJ1-5, with 7 bases that match TRBD1. Germline values: CDR1 MNHEY, CDR2 SVGEGT. The J segment lost 3 bases and the V segment lost 6 bases, leaving 8 bases of the junction unmatched. The CDR3 length is 15 residues.

This clonotype was found many times. This beta chain came through as a stray read in a library set up for alpha chains, and its size says little. The J gene is TRBJ2-5, the V gene TRBV7-8; D not certain. The V end lost 1 base, the J end lost 5 bases, and 11 bases lay between the germline ends. This CDR3 is 14 amino acids long. CDR1 SGHVS and CDR2 FQNEAQ come from the germline V gene. The CDR3 protein is CASSLGSTGETQYF. CDR3 DNA: TGTGCCAGCAGCTTAGGGTCCACCGGGGAGACCCAGTACTTC.

This clonotype was observed a few times. This beta chain appears as a stray read in a library generated for alpha chains; its size is not informative. V usage is TRBV4-2 and J usage is TRBJ2-7; D is uncertain. Germline V gene sequence: CDR1 LGHNA, CDR2 YNFKEQ. Trimming left V 1 base short and J 4 bases short, with 5 bases between. This CDR3 has 12 amino acids. CDR3 region: CASSQGPYEQYF. In DNA, the CDR3 is TGTGCCAGCAGCCAAGGACCATACGAGCAGTACTTC.

This clonotype was seen repeatedly, ten times or more. This beta chain is off target for a library built for alpha chains, so its abundance means little. The CDR3 is CASSPGQAGQPQHF. The CDR3 DNA follows: TGCGCCAGCAGCCCGGGGCAGGCGGGACAGCCCCAGCATTTT. This rearrangement joins TRBV5-1 to TRBJ1-5; possible D gene TRBD1, 5 bases. The CDR3 totals 14 residues. Germline V gene data show CDR1 as SGHRS and CDR2 as YFSETQ. The V gene lost 4 bases and the J gene lost 7 bases, with 15 bases spanning the gap.

This clonotype appeared many times. Since the library was made to target alpha chains, this beta chain is a stray read and its abundance is not meaningful. The chain uses TRBV4-3 and TRBJ1-2; D remains ambiguous. The germline V and J ends were trimmed by 4 bases and 2 bases, with 8 bases remaining between them. This CDR3 comprises 13 residues. Germline lookup yields CDR1 LGHNA and CDR2 YSLEER. Written as DNA, the CDR3 is TGCGCCAGCAGCCCAACCCGAAACTATGGCTACACCTTC. Its protein is CASSPTRNYGYTF.

In regard to this clonotype: The library was built for alpha chains, so this beta chain is an off-target read and its size means little. This chain links TRBV28 with TRBJ2-4, with D maybe TRBD2 (6 bases). Trimming cost V 8 bases and J 3 bases, with 14 bases left between them. The CDR3 covers 14 residues. From germline, CDR1 is MDHEN and CDR2 SYDVKM. CDR3 protein: CASSPRRGKNIQYF. The DNA for the CDR3 is TGTGCCAGCTCTCCCAGGAGGGGCAAAAACATTCAGTACTTC.

This clonotype was observed at least ten times. Since it is a stray read in a library aimed at alpha chains, this beta chain has a size that is not meaningful. The CDR3 loop reads CASSYCPGQGNQPQHF. CDR3 DNA sequence: TGTGCCAGCAGTTACTGCCCCGGACAGGGCAATCAGCCCCAGCATTTT. The V call is TRBV6-6, the J call TRBJ1-5, with TRBD1 identical over 7 bases. Germline V lookup: CDR1 MNHNY, CDR2 SVGAGI (reference sequence). This CDR3 region has 16 residues. V trimming: 1 base; J trimming: 2 bases; junction bases outside the gene matches: 5.

Many counts were recorded for this clonotype. This beta chain lies outside the target of a library built for alpha chains; its clone size means little. V usage is TRBV5-1 and J usage is TRBJ2-5; D gene unclear. Germline-derived CDR1 and CDR2 are SGHRS and YFSETQ. Deletions cut 5 bases from V and 6 bases from J, with 17 bases between. The CDR3 is made up of 14 amino acids. CDR3 residues: CASSFSGRHQTQYF. The CDR3 coding sequence is TGCGCCAGCAGTTTTTCCGGGCGTCACCAGACCCAGTACTTC. Combining the CDR3 with reference TRBV5-1 and TRBJ2-5 gives the whole variable domain KAGVTQTPRYLIKTRGQQVTLSCSPISGHRSVSWYQQTPGQGLQFLFEYFSETQRNKGNFPGRFSGRQFSNSRSEMNVSTLELGDSALYLCASSFSGRHQTQYFGPGTRLLVL.

This clonotype was recorded at least ten times. In a library made to pick up alpha chains, this beta chain is a stray read with a size that means little. The chain links TRBV24-1 to TRBJ2-3; D is perhaps TRBD2 (6 bases). This CDR3 has 13 residues. Looked up from germline, CDR1 is KGHDR and CDR2 is SFDVKD. Trimming left V 3 bases short and J 5 bases short, with 8 bases between. The CDR3: CATSDAGRDTQYF. The CDR3 DNA follows: TGTGCCACCAGTGATGCCGGGAGAGATACGCAGTATTTT.

In its sample, this clonotype was seen a few times. This beta chain is an off-target read within a library intended for alpha chains, so its frequency means little. The genes are TRBV4-2 and TRBJ1-4, with D perhaps matching TRBD1 (5 bases). From germline, CDR1 is LGHNA and CDR2 YNFKEQ. V gave up 0 bases and J gave up 5 bases, with 10 bases separating them. The CDR3 loop spans 15 amino acids. In DNA form, the CDR3 reads TGTGCCAGCAGCCAAGATCTGGCAGGGAATGAAAAACTGTTTTTT. This translates into CASSQDLAGNEKLFF.

Concerning this clonotype itself: A library made for alpha chains picked up this beta chain off target, so its size means little. The V call is TRBV18, the J call TRBJ1-2; a weak D match, TRBD1 (5 bases). The CDR3 is made up of 15 amino acids. Germline CDR1 is KGHSH and CDR2 is LQKENI. V lost 0 bases and J 1 base, leaving 9 bases between the germline ends. The CDR3 is CASSPPGRDNYGYTF. The CDR3 nucleotides read TGTGCCAGCTCACCACCGGGGCGGGATAACTATGGCTACACCTTC.

A note on this clonotype: Because the library targeted alpha chains, this beta chain is an off-target read whose size means little. This chain joins TRBV7-2 and TRBJ2-3, with 8 bases fitting TRBD1. The junction had 8 bases not matched to a gene; V was cut back by 6 bases and J by 6 bases. The CDR3 contains 14 residues. The germline CDR1 and CDR2 sequences are SGHTA and FQGNSA. CDR3 region: CASSDRGPMDTQYF. The CDR3 DNA follows: TGTGCCAGCAGTGACAGGGGCCCTATGGATACGCAGTATTTT.

Comments on this clonotype: The size of this beta chain means little, since it is a stray read in a library made for alpha chains. The chain joins TRBV3-1 to TRBJ2-1, with TRBD2 matching over 10 bases. The V and J ends lost 4 bases and 5 bases, in that order; junction bases with no gene match: 5. CDR3 length: 15 residues. Germline CDR1 reads LGHDT; CDR2 reads YNNKEL (reference sequence). The chain's CDR3 is CASSRIAGGHNEQFF. Written as DNA, the CDR3 is TGTGCCAGCAGCCGTATAGCGGGGGGCCACAATGAGCAGTTCTTC.

This clonotype has at least ten counts. Being off target in a library aimed at alpha chains, this beta chain has a size of little meaning. This rearrangement joins TRBV6-6 to TRBJ2-7, with D perhaps being TRBD1 or TRBD2 (5 bases each). V shed 8 bases and J shed 5 bases, with 16 bases lying between them. Germline assignment: CDR1 MNHNY and CDR2 SVGAGI (reference sequence). The length of the CDR3 is 13 residues. CDR3: CASLRDGTDEQYF. The CDR3 nucleotides are TGTGCCAGCCTCAGGGACGGTACTGACGAGCAGTACTTC.